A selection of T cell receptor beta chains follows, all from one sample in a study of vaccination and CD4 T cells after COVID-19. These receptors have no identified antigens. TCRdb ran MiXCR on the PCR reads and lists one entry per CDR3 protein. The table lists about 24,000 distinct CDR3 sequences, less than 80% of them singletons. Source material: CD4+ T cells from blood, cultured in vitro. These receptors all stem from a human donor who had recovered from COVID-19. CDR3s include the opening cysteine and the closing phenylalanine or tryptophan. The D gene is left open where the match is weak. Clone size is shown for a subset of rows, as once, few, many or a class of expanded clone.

TGTGCCAGCGACCCCCCCCTTGATATGAACACTGAAGCTTTCTTT,CASDPPLDMNTEAFF,-,TRBJ1-1,TRBV28,-
TGTGCCAGCAGTCCCAGGACAGGGGAAGAGCAGTTCTTC,CASSPRTGEEQFF,-,TRBJ2-1,TRBV27,TRBD1
TGTGCCAGCAGCCCAACGGACGGTTCCTACGAGCAGTACTTC,CASSPTDGSYEQYF,-,TRBJ2-7,TRBV7-9,-
TGTGCCAGCAGCTCCCAGGGCGCTAGCACTGAAGCTTTCTTT,CASSSQGASTEAFF,few,TRBJ1-1,TRBV7-3,-
TGCAGTGCCTTAGGGGACACGACAGTCATGAACACTGAAGCTTTCTTT,CSALGDTTVMNTEAFF,-,TRBJ1-1,TRBV20-1,-
TGCAGTGCTAGAGCCCGACAGGGCGATGGCTACACCTTC,CSARARQGDGYTF,-,TRBJ1-2,TRBV20-1,TRBD1
TGTGCCAGCAGCTTAGAAAGGAATGAGCAGTTCTTC,CASSLERNEQFF,-,TRBJ2-1,TRBV7-2,-
TGTGCCAGCAGTGCACAGGACGCAACTAATGAAAAACTGTTTTTT,CASSAQDATNEKLFF,-,TRBJ1-4,TRBV6-1,-
TGTGCTAGCAGCACGGGACTAGCATCTGAGACCCAGTACTTC,CASSTGLASETQYF,-,TRBJ2-5,TRBV7-7,TRBD2
TGTGCCAGCAGCTTAGTAGGGCACTCTGGGGCCAACGTCCTGACTTTC,CASSLVGHSGANVLTF,few,TRBJ2-6,TRBV11-2,-
TGTGCCAGCACGGGCCACCGGGAGACCCAGTACTTC,CASTGHRETQYF,-,TRBJ2-5,TRBV12-3/TRBV12-4,-
TGTGCCATCAGTGAGTCGGGGTACTATGGCTACACCTTC,CAISESGYYGYTF,-,TRBJ1-2,TRBV10-3,-
TGTGCCACCAGCGGCAGGTCCGACTTCTCTGGAAACACCATATATTTT,CATSGRSDFSGNTIYF,few,TRBJ1-3,TRBV15,-
TGTGCCAGTACAATCGGCTATGGCTACACCTTC,CASTIGYGYTF,-,TRBJ1-2,TRBV19,-
TGTGCCAGCAGCGTAGCTCTAGCGGGAGTAGATGAGCAGTTCTTC,CASSVALAGVDEQFF,-,TRBJ2-1,TRBV28,TRBD2
TGTGCCAGCAGCTTAGTGGGTTACGGCTATGGCTACACCTTC,CASSLVGYGYGYTF,few,TRBJ1-2,TRBV7-9,-
TGTGCCAGCAGTGACCGAACCGGGACAGGTCGATACGAGCAGTACTTC,CASSDRTGTGRYEQYF,-,TRBJ2-7,TRBV27,TRBD1
TGTGCCTGGAGAGATCTCTTGGAGCAGTACTTC,CAWRDLLEQYF,-,TRBJ2-7,TRBV30,-
TGTGCCAGCAGTTACTCACTAGCGATGATGGGGGATACGCAGTATTTT,CASSYSLAMMGDTQYF,-,TRBJ2-3,TRBV6-5,TRBD2
TGTGCCAGCAGGTCCGGTATCTATGGCTACACCTTC,CASRSGIYGYTF,few,TRBJ1-2,TRBV6-2/TRBV6-3,-
TGTGCCAGCAGTCCAGGACAGGGAAGCAATCAGCCCCAGCATTTT,CASSPGQGSNQPQHF,-,TRBJ1-5,TRBV28,TRBD1
TGTGCCAGCAGCGAGAACCTGCGGCAGGCCCACCACGAGCAGTACTTC,CASSENLRQAHHEQYF,-,TRBJ2-7,TRBV11-2,-
TGCGCCAGCAGCTTACGACCACGGGATGAGCAGTTCTTC,CASSLRPRDEQFF,-,TRBJ2-1,TRBV5-1,-
TGTGCCACCCGAGGACTAGCGGGAGGAACAGATACGCAGTATTTT,CATRGLAGGTDTQYF,-,TRBJ2-3,TRBV24-1,TRBD2
TGTGCCAGCACCCGCGAGCTTACTATTACCGAGGAAGCTTTCTTT,CASTRELTITEEAFF,-,TRBJ1-1,TRBV11-1,-
TGCAGTGCTGAGACGGACAGGGGCCGAGGCAATCAGCCCCAGCATTTT,CSAETDRGRGNQPQHF,once,TRBJ1-5,TRBV20-1,TRBD1
TGTGCCAGTAGCCTCGGACTCGGCTATGGCTACACCTTC,CASSLGLGYGYTF,few,TRBJ1-2,TRBV19,-
TGTGCCAGCAGCCCCCTTGCCGGGAGCACTGAAGCTTTCTTT,CASSPLAGSTEAFF,-,TRBJ1-1,TRBV7-2,-
TGTGCCAGCAGTTGGCAAACGGGAGTAGAGACCCAGTACTTC,CASSWQTGVETQYF,-,TRBJ2-5,TRBV6-5,-
TGCAGTGCTAGAGATAGCATTCGCACTGAAGCTTTCTTT,CSARDSIRTEAFF,-,TRBJ1-1,TRBV20-1,-
TGTGCCAGCAGCCAAGGAGGTCGCACTGAAGCTTTCTTT,CASSQGGRTEAFF,-,TRBJ1-1,TRBV14,-
TGTGCCAGCAGCGCAAGTCGGACCGGGACGACTGAAGCTTTCTTT,CASSASRTGTTEAFF,-,TRBJ1-1,TRBV3-1,-
TGTGCCAGTAGTACCTTGGAGGGGTTCGGTCAGCCCCAGCATTTT,CASSTLEGFGQPQHF,-,TRBJ1-5,TRBV19,-
TGTGCCAGCAGTGAAGTCCTAGCGGGAGGGGGGAATGAGCAGTTCTTC,CASSEVLAGGGNEQFF,-,TRBJ2-1,TRBV6-1,TRBD2
TGCAGTGCCTCCCGACCGGACAGGCCGGGGGGTGGCTACACCTTC,CSASRPDRPGGGYTF,-,TRBJ1-2,TRBV20-1,TRBD1
TGTGCCAGCAGCCACCCACAAGAGACCCAGTACTTC,CASSHPQETQYF,-,TRBJ2-5,TRBV5-4,-
TGTGCCAGCAGTGACCGTTTAGGGCCCAACACTGAAGCTTTCTTT,CASSDRLGPNTEAFF,-,TRBJ1-1,TRBV6-4,-
TGTGCCAGCAGCTTAGTCCCGACTAGCGGGAGTGGGAGCTCCTACGAGCAGTACTTC,CASSLVPTSGSGSSYEQYF,few,TRBJ2-7,TRBV7-2,TRBD2
TGTGCCAGTACCATGACTAGCGGGGAGACCCAGTACTTC,CASTMTSGETQYF,-,TRBJ2-5,TRBV19,TRBD2
TGTGCCAGCAGTCCCCCAAAGGGGCGAGGGAGTACAGATACGCAGTATTTT,CASSPPKGRGSTDTQYF,few,TRBJ2-3,TRBV27,-
TGTGCCAGCAGTTACGCCACCCGGGACAGGGGGAAAGAGCAGTACTTC,CASSYATRDRGKEQYF,-,TRBJ2-7,TRBV6-5,TRBD1
TGTGCCAGCAGTTCCGGGGAAGAGACCCAGTACTTC,CASSSGEETQYF,-,TRBJ2-5,TRBV27,-
TGTGCCAGCTCACTTCGGACTAGACGGGTCGAGACCCAGTACTTC,CASSLRTRRVETQYF,-,TRBJ2-5,TRBV18,TRBD2
TGTGCCAGCAGCTCTGGATCGGGGGATAATTCACCCCTCCACTTT,CASSSGSGDNSPLHF,-,TRBJ1-6,TRBV11-2,-
TGTGCCAGTAGTATACAGTTACAAGAGACCCAGTACTTC,CASSIQLQETQYF,-,TRBJ2-5,TRBV19,-
TGCGCCAGCAGCGCGGACAGGAGGAATTCACCCCTCCACTTT,CASSADRRNSPLHF,-,TRBJ1-6,TRBV10-1,TRBD1
TGTGCCAGCAGTATGCGACTAGTCAATGAGCAGTTCTTC,CASSMRLVNEQFF,-,TRBJ2-1,TRBV10-2,-
TGTGCCAGCAGTTACTGGGGACCGATCAATCAGCCCCAGCATTTT,CASSYWGPINQPQHF,-,TRBJ1-5,TRBV6-5,-
TGCAGTGCGGAGACCCGGGACTCCCGTGGTGAGCAGTTCTTC,CSAETRDSRGEQFF,-,TRBJ2-1,TRBV20-1,-
TGTGCCAGCAGGCAACAGGGGAGGGGGATGAACACTGAAGCTTTCTTT,CASRQQGRGMNTEAFF,-,TRBJ1-1,TRBV6-1,TRBD1
TGTGCCAGCAGTAATATAGCGGGAGTGGGATACGAGCAGTACTTC,CASSNIAGVGYEQYF,-,TRBJ2-7,TRBV6-1,TRBD2
TGTGCCACCAGTGATTTGTCGGGAGGGCCTGCCGGGGAGCTGTTTTTT,CATSDLSGGPAGELFF,-,TRBJ2-2,TRBV24-1,TRBD2